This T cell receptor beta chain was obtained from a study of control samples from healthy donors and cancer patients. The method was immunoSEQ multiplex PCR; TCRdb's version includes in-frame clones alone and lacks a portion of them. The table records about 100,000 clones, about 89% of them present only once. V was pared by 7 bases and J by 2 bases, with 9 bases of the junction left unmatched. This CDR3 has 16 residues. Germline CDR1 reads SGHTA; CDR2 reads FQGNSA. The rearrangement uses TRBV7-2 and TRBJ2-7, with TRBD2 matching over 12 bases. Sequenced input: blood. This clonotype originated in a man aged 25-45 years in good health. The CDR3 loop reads CASTLRASGRAYEQYF. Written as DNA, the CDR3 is TGTGCCAGCACCCTTAGGGCTAGCGGGAGGGCCTACGAGCAGTACTTC. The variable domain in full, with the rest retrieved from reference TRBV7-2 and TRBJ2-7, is GAGVSQSPSNKVTEKGKDVELRCDPISGHTALYWYRQSLGQGLEFLIYFQGNSAPDKSGLPSDRFSAERTGGSVSTLTIQRTQQEDSAVYLCASTLRASGRAYEQYFGPGTRLTVT.